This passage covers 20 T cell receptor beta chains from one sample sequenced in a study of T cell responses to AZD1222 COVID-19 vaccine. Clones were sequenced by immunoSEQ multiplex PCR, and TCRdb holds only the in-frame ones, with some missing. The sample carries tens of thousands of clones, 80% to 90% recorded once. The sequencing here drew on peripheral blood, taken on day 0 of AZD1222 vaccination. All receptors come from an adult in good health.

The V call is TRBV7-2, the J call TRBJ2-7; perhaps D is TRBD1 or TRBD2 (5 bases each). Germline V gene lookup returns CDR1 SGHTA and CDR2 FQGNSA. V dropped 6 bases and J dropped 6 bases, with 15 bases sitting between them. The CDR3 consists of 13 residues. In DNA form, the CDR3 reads TGTGCCAGCAGTCCTGAGGGGCCTGGCGAGCAGTACTTC. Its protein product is CASSPEGPGEQYF.

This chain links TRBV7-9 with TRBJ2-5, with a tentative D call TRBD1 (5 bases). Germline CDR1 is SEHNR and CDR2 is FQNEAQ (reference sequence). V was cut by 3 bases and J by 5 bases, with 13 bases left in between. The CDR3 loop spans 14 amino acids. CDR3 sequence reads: CASSLRQGWETQYF. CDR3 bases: TGTGCCAGCAGCTTGAGGCAGGGATGGGAGACCCAGTACTTC.

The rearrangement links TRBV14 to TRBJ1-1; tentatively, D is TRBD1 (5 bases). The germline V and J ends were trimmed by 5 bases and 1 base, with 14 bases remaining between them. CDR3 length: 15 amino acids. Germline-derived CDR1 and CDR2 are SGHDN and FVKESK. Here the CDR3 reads CASSGSGRRNTEAFF. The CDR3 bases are TGTGCCAGCAGCGGATCGGGACGCCGGAACACTGAAGCTTTCTTT.

The CDR3 nucleotides are TGTGCCAGCAGCAAGGGCCAGTTCTTC. Its protein is CASSKGQFF. This chain links TRBV21-1 with TRBJ2-1; the tabulated D call, TRBD1, remains unverified against the DNA. TRBV21-1 is an annotated pseudogene. The CDR3 runs to 9 residues.

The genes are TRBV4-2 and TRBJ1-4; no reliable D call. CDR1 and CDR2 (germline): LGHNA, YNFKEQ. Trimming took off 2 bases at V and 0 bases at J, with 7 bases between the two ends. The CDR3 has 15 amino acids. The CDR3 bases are TGTGCCAGCAGCCAACCAGCCGCAACTAATGAAAAACTGTTTTTT. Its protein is CASSQPAATNEKLFF.

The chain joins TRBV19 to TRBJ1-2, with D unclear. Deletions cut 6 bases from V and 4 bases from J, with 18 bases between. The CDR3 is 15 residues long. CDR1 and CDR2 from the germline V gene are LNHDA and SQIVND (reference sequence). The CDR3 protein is CASSPGPGPVYGYTF. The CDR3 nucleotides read TGTGCCAGTAGCCCCGGTCCAGGACCTGTCTATGGCTACACCTTC.

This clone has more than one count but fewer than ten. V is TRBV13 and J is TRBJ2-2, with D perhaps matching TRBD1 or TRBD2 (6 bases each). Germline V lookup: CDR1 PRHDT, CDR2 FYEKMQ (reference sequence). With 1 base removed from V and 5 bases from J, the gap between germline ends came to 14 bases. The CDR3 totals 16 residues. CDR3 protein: CASSLALQGGTGELFF. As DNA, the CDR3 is TGTGCCAGCAGCTTAGCCCTACAGGGAGGAACCGGGGAGCTGTTTTTT.

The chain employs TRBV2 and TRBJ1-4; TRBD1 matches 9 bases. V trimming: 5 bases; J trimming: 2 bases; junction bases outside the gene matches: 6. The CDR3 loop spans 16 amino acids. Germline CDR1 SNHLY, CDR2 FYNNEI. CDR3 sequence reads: CASSRQGGFTNEKLFF. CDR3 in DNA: TGTGCCAGCAGTCGACAGGGGGGCTTCACTAATGAAAAACTGTTTTTT. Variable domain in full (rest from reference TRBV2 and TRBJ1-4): EPEVTQTPSHQVTQMGQEVILRCVPISNHLYFYWYRQILGQKVEFLVSFYNNEISEKSEIFDDQFSVERPDGSNFTLKIRSTKLEDSAMYFCASSRQGGFTNEKLFFGSGTQLSVL.

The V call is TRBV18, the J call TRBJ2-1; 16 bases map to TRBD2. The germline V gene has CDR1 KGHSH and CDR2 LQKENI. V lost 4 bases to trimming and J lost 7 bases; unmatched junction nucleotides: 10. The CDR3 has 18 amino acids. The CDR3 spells CASSQQQGTSGGVNEQFF. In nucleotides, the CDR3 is TGTGCCAGCTCACAACAACAGGGGACTAGCGGGGGGGTAAATGAGCAGTTCTTC.

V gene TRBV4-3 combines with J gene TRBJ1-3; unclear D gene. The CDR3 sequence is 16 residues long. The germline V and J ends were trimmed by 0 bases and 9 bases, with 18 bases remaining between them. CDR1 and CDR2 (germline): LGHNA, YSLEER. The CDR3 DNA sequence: TGCGCCAGCAGCCAAGATTCCATACCCCGGCCCGGCACCATATATTTT. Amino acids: CASSQDSIPRPGTIYF.

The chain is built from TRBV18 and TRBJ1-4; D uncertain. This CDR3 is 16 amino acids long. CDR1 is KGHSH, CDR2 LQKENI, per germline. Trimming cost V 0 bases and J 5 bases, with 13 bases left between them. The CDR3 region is CASSPPGAGGNEKLFF. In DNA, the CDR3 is TGTGCCAGCTCACCACCAGGTGCAGGAGGGAATGAAAAACTGTTTTTT.

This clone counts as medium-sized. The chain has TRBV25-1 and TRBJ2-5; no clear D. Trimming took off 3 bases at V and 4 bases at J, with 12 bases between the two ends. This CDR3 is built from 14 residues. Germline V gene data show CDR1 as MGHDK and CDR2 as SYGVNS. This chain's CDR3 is CASSDGLTGETQYF. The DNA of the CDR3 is TGTGCCAGCAGTGATGGGTTGACCGGAGAGACCCAGTACTTC.

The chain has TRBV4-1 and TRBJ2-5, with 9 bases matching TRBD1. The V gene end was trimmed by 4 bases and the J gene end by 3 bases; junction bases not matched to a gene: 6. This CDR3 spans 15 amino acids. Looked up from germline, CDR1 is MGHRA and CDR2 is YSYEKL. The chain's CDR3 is CASSPSGQGKETQYF. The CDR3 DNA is TGCGCCAGCAGCCCCTCGGGACAGGGAAAAGAGACCCAGTACTTC.

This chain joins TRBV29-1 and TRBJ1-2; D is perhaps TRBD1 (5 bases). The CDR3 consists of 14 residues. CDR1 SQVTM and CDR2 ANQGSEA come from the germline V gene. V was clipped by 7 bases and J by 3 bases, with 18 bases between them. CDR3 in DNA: TGCAGCGCTACCCAATCCGGGACGGACTATGGCTACACCTTC. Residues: CSATQSGTDYGYTF.

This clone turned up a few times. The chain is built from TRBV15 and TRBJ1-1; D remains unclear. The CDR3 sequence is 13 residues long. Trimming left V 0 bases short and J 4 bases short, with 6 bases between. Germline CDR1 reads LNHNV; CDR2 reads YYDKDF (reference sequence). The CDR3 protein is CATSRDFGTEAFF. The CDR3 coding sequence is TGTGCCACCAGCAGAGATTTCGGCACTGAAGCTTTCTTT.

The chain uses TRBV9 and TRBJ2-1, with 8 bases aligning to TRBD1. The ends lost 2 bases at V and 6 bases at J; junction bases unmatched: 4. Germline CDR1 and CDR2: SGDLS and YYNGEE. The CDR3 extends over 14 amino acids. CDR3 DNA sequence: TGTGCCAGCAGCGTTCCGACAGGGGCCAATGAGCAGTTCTTC. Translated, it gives CASSVPTGANEQFF.

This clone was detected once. The CDR3 DNA reads TGTGCCAGCAGTTACTCGAGTAATAGCGGGGGTTACGAGCAGTACTTC. Its translation is CASSYSSNSGGYEQYF. This sequence joins TRBV6-5 and TRBJ2-7, with 9 bases matching TRBD2. V lost 0 bases and J lost 4; bases outside the gene matches: 7. Per germline, CDR1 MNHEY and CDR2 SVGAGI. The CDR3 contains 16 residues.

CDR3 nucleotide sequence: TGTGCCAGCAGTTACTCGCAGGCTAATGAAAAACTGTTTTTT. It is translated as CASSYSQANEKLFF. The V call is TRBV6-5, the J call TRBJ1-4; D is unresolved. This CDR3 region has 14 residues. V dropped 0 bases and J dropped 3 bases, with 5 bases sitting between them. CDR1 and CDR2 from the germline V gene are MNHEY and SVGAGI.

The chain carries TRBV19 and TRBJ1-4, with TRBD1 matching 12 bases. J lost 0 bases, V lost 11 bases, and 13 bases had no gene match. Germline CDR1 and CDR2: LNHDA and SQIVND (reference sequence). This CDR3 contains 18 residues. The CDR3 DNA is TGTGCCGGCCGGGACAGGGGGCTTTGGAGGGCAACTAATGAAAAACTGTTTTTT. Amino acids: CAGRDRGLWRATNEKLFF.

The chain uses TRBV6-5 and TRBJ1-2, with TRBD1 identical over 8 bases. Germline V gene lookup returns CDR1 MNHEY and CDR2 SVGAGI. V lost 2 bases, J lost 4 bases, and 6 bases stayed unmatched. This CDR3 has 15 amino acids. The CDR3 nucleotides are TGTGCCAGCAGTTACGAAGAGGGACAGGTCTATGGCTACACCTTC. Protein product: CASSYEEGQVYGYTF.